A single sample is the source of the 21 T cell receptor beta chains below, sequenced in a study of T cells in Graves' hyperthyroidism and ophthalmopathy. There were TCR beta CDR3 regions amplified from RNA transcripts. The HTBI primer set served for first-round RT-PCR of the TCR CDR3. TCRdb re-analysed the multiplex PCR reads in MiXCR, keeping a single row per CDR3 protein. The sample holds 200,000 or so distinct CDR3 sequences, less than 20% seen once. The source material was blood. The source of these receptors is a woman aged 45 to 65 with Graves' hyperthyroidism.

DNA for the CDR3: TGCGCCAGCAGCCTCAGCGGGAGGGCGCACACAGATACGCAGTATTTT. Translation: CASSLSGRAHTDTQYF. The rearrangement joins TRBV5-1 to TRBJ2-3; TRBD2 agrees at 10 bases. Germline V gene sequence: CDR1 SGHRS, CDR2 YFSETQ. CDR3 length equals 16 residues. The ends lost 4 bases at V and 2 bases at J; junction bases unmatched: 7.

This clonotype was counted at least ten times. The V call is TRBV11-3, the J call TRBJ2-1; possibly TRBD1 for D (5 bases). V lost 4 bases to trimming and J lost 2 bases, with 9 bases between them. CDR3 size: 14 residues. CDR1 and CDR2 from the germline V gene are SGHNT and YENEEA. The DNA of the CDR3 is TGTGCCAGCAGCTCAGTGACAGCCTACAATGAGCAGTTCTTC. Protein: CASSSVTAYNEQFF.

V usage is TRBV19 and J usage is TRBJ1-1; no clear D gene. V gave up 7 bases and J gave up 1 base, with 10 bases separating them. The germline gives CDR1 LNHDA, CDR2 SQIVND (reference sequence). There are 13 residues in the CDR3. In DNA form, the CDR3 reads TGTGCCAGTACCCCCGTCAAGAACACTGAAGCTTTCTTT. Its protein product is CASTPVKNTEAFF.

Only a few counts were recorded for this clonotype. Relative to the germline gene, one junction end is altered; a read error may explain this. The CDR3 DNA is TGTGCCAGCAGTTTACGGCGGGAGGGATACAATGAGCAGCTCTTC. Translating gives CASSLRREGYNEQLF. The V call is TRBV27, the J call TRBJ2-1, with TRBD2 matching over 9 bases. Germline V gene data show CDR1 as MNHEY and CDR2 as SMNVEV (reference sequence). This CDR3 region has 15 residues.

The chain has TRBV11-2 and TRBJ2-1, with D perhaps matching TRBD2 (7 bases). V gave up 8 bases and J gave up 9 bases, with 8 bases separating them. This CDR3 is 10 amino acids long. Germline CDR1 SGHAT, CDR2 FQNNGV. In nucleotides, the CDR3 is TGTGCCAGCCGGGGGGCTGAGCAGTTCTTC. This sequence encodes CASRGAEQFF.

The V and J genes are TRBV19 and TRBJ2-7; 12 positions agree with TRBD2. The germline V gene has CDR1 LNHDA and CDR2 SQIVND (reference sequence). The CDR3 runs 15 residues. J lost 3 bases, V lost 6 bases, and 6 bases had no gene match. The CDR3 loop reads CASSLGTSGFYEQYF. The CDR3 DNA follows: TGTGCCAGTAGCCTTGGGACTAGCGGGTTCTACGAGCAGTACTTC.

This clonotype has more than one count but fewer than ten. The chain is built from TRBV6-1 and TRBJ2-2; 10 bases line up with TRBD2. CDR1 MNHNS and CDR2 SASEGT come from the germline V gene. This CDR3 is built from 17 residues. The ends lost 5 bases at V and 4 bases at J; junction bases unmatched: 10. CDR3 DNA sequence: TGTGCCAGCAGTCCTAATAGTCTAGCGGGAGCCACCGGGGAGCTGTTTTTT. Translating gives CASSPNSLAGATGELFF.

This clonotype came up many times. The V call is TRBV3-1, the J call TRBJ1-6; unclear D gene. The CDR3 spans 12 residues. The V gene's germline CDR1 is LGHDT and CDR2 YNNKEL (reference sequence). V lost 1 base, J lost 11 bases, and 6 bases lay in between. The CDR3 bases are TGTGCCAGCAGCCAAGGGAGTACACCCCTCCACTTT. As protein: CASSQGSTPLHF. The full variable domain, in which reference TRBV3-1 and TRBJ1-6 provide the parts outside the CDR3, is DTAVSQTPKYLVTQMGNDKSIKCEQNLGHDTMYWYKQDSKKFLKIMFSYNNKELIINETVPNRFSPKSPDKAHLNLHINSLELGDSAVYFCASSQGSTPLHFGNGTRLTVT.

This chain uses TRBV15 with TRBJ1-1; D gene unclear. V gave up 1 base and J gave up 1 base, with 4 bases separating them. The CDR3 contains 13 residues. The V gene's germline CDR1 is LNHNV and CDR2 YYDKDF (reference sequence). CDR3 protein: CATSRVKNTEAFF. The DNA for the CDR3 is TGTGCCACCAGCAGAGTGAAGAACACTGAAGCTTTCTTT.

This clonotype was detected many times. V usage is TRBV4-2 and J usage is TRBJ2-1, with D possibly being TRBD1 or TRBD2 (6 bases each). The CDR3 runs 17 residues. The germline V gene has CDR1 LGHNA and CDR2 YNFKEQ. V was shortened by 0 bases and J by 2 bases, with 14 bases between the two germline ends. CDR3 amino acids: CASSQDRGDSPYNEQFF. Here the CDR3 DNA reads TGTGCCAGCAGCCAAGATAGGGGGGATTCCCCCTACAATGAGCAGTTCTTC.

Ten or more counts support this clonotype. The V and J genes are TRBV9 and TRBJ2-3, with D unclear. Between the trimmed V and J ends, which lost 2 bases and 4 bases, there was a span of 8 bases. The CDR3 totals 13 residues. Germline V gene data show CDR1 as SGDLS and CDR2 as YYNGEE. CDR3 in amino acids: CASSVVGADTQYF. CDR3 coding DNA: TGTGCCAGCAGCGTCGTTGGGGCAGATACGCAGTATTTT.

The table lists this clonotype with many counts. The V gene is TRBV20-1, the J gene TRBJ2-7; either TRBD1 or TRBD2 may supply D (7 bases each). The CDR3 contains 15 residues. Germline V gene data show CDR1 as DFQATT and CDR2 as SNEGSKA (reference sequence). With 0 bases removed from V and 7 bases from J, the gap between germline ends came to 19 bases. CDR3 DNA sequence: TGCAGTGCTAGAGATGGGGAGGGGGCCTTGGGGGAGCAGTACTTC. Translating gives CSARDGEGALGEQYF.

This clonotype has ten or more counts. This chain links TRBV20-1 with TRBJ1-4; possible D gene TRBD1, 5 bases. This CDR3 has 14 amino acids. Germline V gene sequence: CDR1 DFQATT, CDR2 SNEGSKA (reference sequence). V gave up 0 bases and J gave up 6 bases, with 11 bases separating them. For the CDR3, the DNA is TGCAGTGCTAGAGATTCGCAGGGCCATGAAAAACTGTTTTTT. Translation: CSARDSQGHEKLFF.

This clonotype was observed at least ten times. The chain employs TRBV6-5 and TRBJ1-1; TRBD1 aligns across 8 bases. This CDR3 region has 16 residues. The germline V gene has CDR1 MNHEY and CDR2 SVGAGI. Trimming took 0 bases from V and 1 from J; bases not matched to a gene: 4. As DNA, the CDR3 is TGTGCCAGCAGTTACTCTAGTGGGACAGGGAACACTGAAGCTTTCTTT. Protein product: CASSYSSGTGNTEAFF.

In this sample, this clonotype turned up many times. One end of the junction varies from germline; a read error may be responsible. This rearrangement joins TRBV20-1 to TRBJ2-7; 8 bases line up with TRBD1. The V gene's germline CDR1 is DFQATT and CDR2 SNEGSKA (reference sequence). The CDR3 sequence is 14 residues long. The CDR3 region has the DNA TGCAGTGCTGGAGAGACAGGGGTTACCGACGAGCAGTACTTC. It translates to CSAGETGVTDEQYF.

This clonotype appeared a few times. This chain connects TRBV9 to TRBJ1-2; D not resolved. Trimming took off 10 bases at V and 2 bases at J, with 15 bases between the two ends. Germline V gene sequence: CDR1 SGDLS, CDR2 YYNGEE. The CDR3 runs 13 residues. CDR3 region: CASGGHLNYGYTF. DNA of the CDR3: TGTGCCTCTGGTGGGCACTTGAACTATGGCTACACCTTC.

This clonotype was recorded a few times. A read error may explain this, as a much larger clone is one base away. The gene calls are TRBV29-1 and TRBJ2-5, with 8 bases identical to TRBD2. Trimming took 6 bases from V and 5 from J; bases not matched to a gene: 8. This CDR3 spans 13 amino acids. CDR1 and CDR2 from the germline V gene are SQVTM and ANQGSEA. In nucleotides, the CDR3 is TGCAGCGTACGACCAGCGGGAGAGGAGACCCAGTACTTC. It encodes CSVRPAGEETQYF.

This clonotype showed up many times. The CDR3 reads CASSLDSSSSYEQYF. CDR3 bases: TGTGCCAGCTCACTCGACTCCTCGAGCTCCTACGAGCAGTACTTC. The V gene is TRBV18, the J gene TRBJ2-7; unclear D gene. Germline V gene sequence: CDR1 KGHSH, CDR2 LQKENI. The CDR3 extends over 15 amino acids. Between the trimmed V and J ends, which lost 4 bases and 0 bases, there was a span of 13 bases.

The chain combines TRBV9 with TRBJ2-1; TRBD2 matches at 12 bases. The germline gives CDR1 SGDLS, CDR2 YYNGEE. This CDR3 region has 20 residues. After removal of 3 bases from V and 0 bases from J, the junction contained 13 bases not matched to a gene. CDR3: CASSAGPTSGSLPSYNEQFF. The CDR3 nucleotides read TGTGCCAGCAGCGCCGGCCCGACTAGCGGGAGTTTGCCCTCCTACAATGAGCAGTTCTTC.

This clonotype was counted at least ten times. The V and J genes are TRBV10-3 and TRBJ2-1; the match to TRBD2 covers 15 bases. In germline, CDR1 is ENHRY, CDR2 SYGVKD. The length of the CDR3 is 17 residues. V lost 3 bases and J lost 6; bases outside the gene matches: 6. The CDR3 DNA is TGTGCCATCAGTGAAAGGACTAGCGGGAGGGCCGCCAATGAGCAGTTCTTC. This encodes CAISERTSGRAANEQFF.

A few counts support this clonotype. The chain combines TRBV20-1 with TRBJ2-5, with a weak D call TRBD2 (7 bases). Trimming took off 3 bases at V and 5 bases at J, with 13 bases between the two ends. The CDR3 loop spans 13 amino acids. Germline V gene sequence: CDR1 DFQATT, CDR2 SNEGSKA (reference sequence). CDR3 protein: CSASRGAIETQYF. As DNA, the CDR3 is TGCAGTGCTAGTCGGGGGGCGATCGAGACCCAGTACTTC.